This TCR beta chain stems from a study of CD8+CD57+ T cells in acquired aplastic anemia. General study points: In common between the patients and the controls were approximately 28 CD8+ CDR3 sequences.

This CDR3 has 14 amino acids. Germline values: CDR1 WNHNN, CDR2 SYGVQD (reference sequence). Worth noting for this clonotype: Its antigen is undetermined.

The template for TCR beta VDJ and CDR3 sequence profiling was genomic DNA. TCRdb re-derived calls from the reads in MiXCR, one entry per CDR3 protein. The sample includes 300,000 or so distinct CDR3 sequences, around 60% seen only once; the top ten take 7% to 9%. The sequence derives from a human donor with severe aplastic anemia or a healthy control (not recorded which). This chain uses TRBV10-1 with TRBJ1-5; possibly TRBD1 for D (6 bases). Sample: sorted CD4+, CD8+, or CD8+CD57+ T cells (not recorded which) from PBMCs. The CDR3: CARRGEKSNQPQHF. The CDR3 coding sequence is TGCGCGAGGAGGGGGGAGAAAAGCAATCAGCCCCAGCATTTT.